The 21 T cell receptor beta chains in this list originate from one sample, sequenced in a study of blood T cell repertoires in COVID-19. Assay used: immunoSEQ multiplex PCR; TCRdb lists only in-frame clones, some missing. The data contain just over 300,000 clones, 87% of them singletons. Material: PBMCs or T cells enriched from blood (not recorded which). The receptors derive from a woman between 18 and 29 years old who had recovered from COVID-19.

The CDR3 is CASSHQDSPLHF. CDR3 nucleotide sequence: TGTGCCAGCAGCCACCAGGATTCACCCCTCCACTTT. V gene TRBV7-9 combines with J gene TRBJ1-6; D not resolved. Germline V gives CDR1 SEHNR, CDR2 FQNEAQ (reference sequence). The CDR3 is 12 amino acids. V dropped 5 bases and J dropped 8 bases, with 7 bases sitting between them.

This chain connects TRBV7-8 to TRBJ2-3; 7 bases agree with TRBD1. The CDR3 runs 15 residues. Trimming cost V 1 base and J 3 bases; bases outside gene matches: 4. Germline CDR1 and CDR2: SGHVS and FQNEAQ. The CDR3 protein is CASSLGGQSTDTQYF. In DNA form, the CDR3 reads TGTGCCAGCAGCTTAGGGGGACAGAGTACAGATACGCAGTATTTT.

This rearrangement joins TRBV15 to TRBJ1-2; 7 nucleotides line up with TRBD1. V was clipped by 0 bases and J by 7 bases; unmatched bases: 8. The CDR3 runs to 15 residues. Germline CDR1 LNHNV, CDR2 YYDKDF (reference sequence). CDR3 sequence (DNA): TGTGCCACCAGCAGAGATTCGGGACAGAGGGCTGGCTACACCTTC. It translates to CATSRDSGQRAGYTF.

This chain joins TRBV6-2 or TRBV6-3 and TRBJ1-1, with a tentative D call TRBD1 (6 bases). Trimming removed 4 bases from V and 3 bases from J, with 15 bases in between. This CDR3 region has 15 residues. Per the germline V gene, CDR1 is MNHEY and CDR2 is SVGEGT. CDR3 sequence: CASSSPRGWDTEAFF. Written as DNA, the CDR3 is TGTGCCAGCAGTTCACCCAGGGGTTGGGACACTGAAGCTTTCTTT.

The genes are TRBV4-1 and TRBJ2-5; the match to TRBD1 covers 8 bases. This CDR3 is built from 14 residues. V lost 5 bases, J lost 2 bases, and 4 bases stayed unmatched. Germline assignment: CDR1 MGHRA and CDR2 YSYEKL. CDR3 in amino acids: CASSLTGGQETQYF. The DNA for the CDR3 is TGCGCCAGCAGCTTAACAGGGGGACAAGAGACCCAGTACTTC.

This chain joins TRBV10-3 and TRBJ1-5, with D perhaps TRBD1 (5 bases). Per the germline V gene, CDR1 is ENHRY and CDR2 is SYGVKD. The ends were cut back, 1 base at V and 5 bases at J, with 12 bases in the middle. The CDR3 is made up of 15 amino acids. Here the CDR3 reads CAISELGARYQPQHF. CDR3 bases: TGTGCCATCAGTGAGTTAGGGGCCCGATATCAGCCCCAGCATTTT.

This chain uses TRBV19 with TRBJ2-5; 8 nucleotides match TRBD1. The germline V gene has CDR1 LNHDA and CDR2 SQIVND (reference sequence). Germline trimming cut 8 bases from V and 2 bases from J; bases unmatched to any gene: 13. The CDR3 consists of 16 residues. Here the CDR3 DNA reads TGTGCCAGTTCTCCCGGGACAGGATACCCTCAAGAGACCCAGTACTTC. Translation: CASSPGTGYPQETQYF.

This sequence joins TRBV30 and TRBJ1-5; D gene uncertain. The CDR3 is 13 residues long. Germline lookup yields CDR1 GTSNPN and CDR2 SVGIG (reference sequence). Trimming shortened V by 4 bases and J by 6 bases, and 13 bases separated the two germline ends. The CDR3, as DNA: TGTGCCTGGACAACCGGAGGCGGTCAGCCCCAGCATTTT. Its translation: CAWTTGGGQPQHF. The complete variable domain, with remaining parts taken from reference TRBV30 and TRBJ1-5, reads SQTIHQWPATLVQPVGSPLSLECTVEGTSNPNLYWYRQAAGRGLQLLFYSVGIGQISSEVPQNLSASRPQDRQFILSSKKLLLSDSGFYLCAWTTGGGQPQHFGDGTRLSIL.

The rearrangement uses TRBV5-4 and TRBJ2-3, with 9 bases identical to TRBD2. After removal of 3 bases from V and 4 bases from J, the junction contained 6 bases not matched to a gene. The CDR3 has 15 residues. CDR1 is SGHNT, CDR2 YYREEE, per germline (reference sequence). CDR3 coding DNA: TGTGCCAGCAGCTCGAGCGGGAGGATTGCAGATACGCAGTATTTT. This gives the protein CASSSSGRIADTQYF.

The CDR3 nucleotides read TGTGCCAGCAGTGGGGACAGGGGGTATGGCTACACCTTC. Residues: CASSGDRGYGYTF. The genes are TRBV2 and TRBJ1-2; 11 nucleotides align to TRBD1. This CDR3 is 13 amino acids long. Germline CDR1 is SNHLY and CDR2 is FYNNEI. The V gene end was trimmed by 4 bases and the J gene end by 5 bases; junction bases not matched to a gene: 0.

The V gene is TRBV24-1, the J gene TRBJ2-6; D is unresolved. V lost 4 bases and J lost 0, with 9 bases in between. Germline lookup yields CDR1 KGHDR and CDR2 SFDVKD. This CDR3 comprises 16 residues. CDR3 loop: CATSELGGSGANVLTF. CDR3 sequence (DNA): TGTGCCACCAGTGAACTCGGTGGCTCTGGGGCCAACGTCCTGACTTTC.

V gene TRBV18 combines with J gene TRBJ1-6; 7 positions agree with TRBD1. Germline trimming cut 2 bases from V and 0 bases from J; bases unmatched to any gene: 4. The germline gives CDR1 KGHSH, CDR2 LQKENI. The CDR3 is 17 amino acids. CDR3 nucleotides: TGTGCCAGCTCACCAGGGGACAGAAGCTCCTATAATTCACCCCTCCACTTT. Translated: CASSPGDRSSYNSPLHF.

This clone occurred a few times. This chain connects TRBV2 to TRBJ2-1; 9 nucleotides align to TRBD1. This CDR3 spans 12 amino acids. The J segment lost 9 bases and the V segment lost 4 bases, leaving 1 base of the junction unmatched. The germline gives CDR1 SNHLY, CDR2 FYNNEI. The CDR3 DNA follows: TGTGCCAGCAGTGTGGACAGGGGTGAGCAGTTCTTC. Its translation: CASSVDRGEQFF.

The chain employs TRBV28 and TRBJ2-1; 8 positions agree with TRBD2. The CDR3 contains 15 residues. Trimming removed 5 bases from V and 8 bases from J; junction bases left unmatched: 11. Germline CDR1 MDHEN, CDR2 SYDVKM. DNA for the CDR3: TGTGCCAGCAGTCCCCCGGGACTAGTTTTCGATGAGCAGTTCTTC. Amino acid sequence: CASSPPGLVFDEQFF. Full variable domain (missing parts from reference TRBV28 and TRBJ2-1): DVKVTQSSRYLVKRTGEKVFLECVQDMDHENMFWYRQDPGLGLRLIYFSYDVKMKEKGDIPEGYSVSREKKERFSLILESASTNQTSMYLCASSPPGLVFDEQFFGPGTRLTVL.

In its sample, this clone was seen once. The rearrangement joins TRBV27 to TRBJ2-7, with TRBD1 matching 7 bases. Trimming removed 5 bases from V and 3 bases from J; junction bases left unmatched: 10. The CDR3 is made up of 15 amino acids. CDR1 is MNHEY, CDR2 SMNVEV, per germline (reference sequence). Here the CDR3 reads CASSQWDSRIYEQYF. The DNA of the CDR3 is TGTGCCAGCAGTCAGTGGGACAGTCGGATCTACGAGCAGTACTTC.

The chain has TRBV2 and TRBJ1-1, with unresolved D. This CDR3 is 15 amino acids long. Germline CDR1 and CDR2: SNHLY and FYNNEI. Trimming took off 3 bases at V and 0 bases at J, with 11 bases between the two ends. CDR3 residues: CASSEGMGMNTEAFF. The DNA for the CDR3 is TGTGCCAGCAGTGAGGGCATGGGCATGAACACTGAAGCTTTCTTT.

The rearrangement joins TRBV4-2 to TRBJ2-2; maybe TRBD1 (6 bases). V lost 5 bases and J 3 bases, leaving 10 bases between the germline ends. Per germline, CDR1 LGHNA and CDR2 YNFKEQ. The CDR3 extends over 14 amino acids. Here the CDR3 reads CASSGGGYTGELFF. CDR3 nucleotides: TGTGCCAGCAGCGGGGGCGGTTACACCGGGGAGCTGTTTTTT.

The chain has TRBV20-1 and TRBJ2-5, with D perhaps TRBD2 (6 bases). The V gene lost 7 bases and the J gene lost 1 base, with 7 bases spanning the gap. The CDR3 length is 11 residues. Germline V gives CDR1 DFQATT, CDR2 SNEGSKA (reference sequence). The CDR3 is CSVGGQETQYF. The CDR3 nucleotides read TGCAGTGTGGGGGGCCAAGAGACCCAGTACTTC.

J is TRBJ1-1 and V is TRBV7-9, with D possibly matching TRBD1 (5 bases). The CDR3 runs to 14 residues. Germline lookup yields CDR1 SEHNR and CDR2 FQNEAQ (reference sequence). V dropped 1 base and J dropped 2 bases, with 8 bases sitting between them. In nucleotides, the CDR3 is TGTGCCAGCAGCTTAGGACAGAGCAACACTGAAGCTTTCTTT. Translating gives CASSLGQSNTEAFF.

In regard to this clone: In the same sample, other DNA sequences code for this CDR3. V is TRBV6-5 and J is TRBJ1-2; possibly TRBD1 for D (5 bases). The CDR3 length is 13 residues. The germline CDR1 and CDR2 sequences are MNHEY and SVGAGI. V gave up 2 bases and J gave up 3 bases, with 7 bases separating them. In nucleotides, the CDR3 is TGTGCCAGCAGTTACGGGGGGGACTATGGCTACACCTTC. Its protein is CASSYGGDYGYTF.

This chain links TRBV7-9 with TRBJ1-1; perhaps TRBD1 as D (5 bases). Germline-derived CDR1 and CDR2 are SEHNR and FQNEAQ (reference sequence). The CDR3 is 17 residues long. V gave up 3 bases and J gave up 1 base, with 18 bases separating them. CDR3 sequence: CASSFYRQSPQNTEAFF. CDR3 DNA sequence: TGTGCCAGCAGCTTCTACAGACAGAGTCCGCAGAACACTGAAGCTTTCTTT.